This T cell receptor (beta chain) was observed in a study of regulatory T cells in long-lasting Graves disease. Germline lookup yields CDR1 SNHLY and CDR2 FYNNEI. The junction had 5 bases not matched to a gene; V was cut back by 5 bases and J by 3 bases. The CDR3 has 15 residues. Sample time point: persistent/refractory GD, antithyroid drugs over 5 years with positive TRAb. From RNA extracted from PBMCs, the TCR library was made. Arm-PCR of CDR3 regions with iRepertoire HTBI primers generated TCR beta libraries. Authors' processing steps: Analysis of the samples identified around 60 TRBV and roughly 15 TRBJ segments. TCRdb passed the multiplex PCR reads through MiXCR, listing each CDR3 protein once. It is TCRdb's table, rather than the study itself, that gives the V and J calls and clone size. The sample consists of some 330,000 distinct CDR3 sequences, more than 20% of them appearing once.

V and J are TRBV2 and TRBJ2-5; 11 bases match TRBD2. The specimen was peripheral blood mononuclear cells (PBMCs), collected when the disease was refractory, from a patient treated with antithyroid drugs. The source of this sequence is a woman in her forties with Graves disease. Here the CDR3 reads CASSTLLAGEETQYF. CDR3 DNA: TGTGCCAGCAGTACCCTACTAGCGGGAGAAGAGACCCAGTACTTC.